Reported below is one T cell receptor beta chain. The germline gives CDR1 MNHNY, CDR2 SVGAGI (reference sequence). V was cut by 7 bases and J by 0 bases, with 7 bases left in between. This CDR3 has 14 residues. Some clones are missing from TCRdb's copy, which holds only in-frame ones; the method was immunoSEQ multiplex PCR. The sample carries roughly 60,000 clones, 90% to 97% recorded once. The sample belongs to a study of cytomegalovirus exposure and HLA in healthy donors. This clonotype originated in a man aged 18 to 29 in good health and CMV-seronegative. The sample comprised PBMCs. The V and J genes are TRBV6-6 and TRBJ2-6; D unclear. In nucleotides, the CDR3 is TGTGCCAGCACTACGGTCTCTGGGGCCAACGTCCTGACTTTC. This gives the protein CASTTVSGANVLTF.